The TCR beta chain under discussion was sequenced for a study of T cells in Graves' hyperthyroidism and ophthalmopathy. In its sample, this clonotype was seen a few times. Amplification targeted TCR beta CDR3 regions from RNA transcripts. HTBI primers were the set used in a first-round RT-PCR of the TCR CDR3. One entry per CDR3 protein results from TCRdb running MiXCR on the multiplex PCR reads. The sample records under 700,000 distinct CDR3 sequences, approximately 16% being singletons. Trimming stripped 1 base from V and 8 bases from J, with 18 bases between. This CDR3 has 16 amino acids. Germline lookup yields CDR1 MNHEY and CDR2 SVGEGT.

The rearrangement joins TRBV6-2 or TRBV6-3 to TRBJ2-1, with D perhaps matching TRBD1 (6 bases). The sequence came from a woman aged 18-29 years with Graves' hyperthyroidism. The material sequenced was blood. The CDR3 DNA reads as TGTGCCAGCAGTTACTTCCGCCAGGGGCGAGACGATGAGCAGTTCTTC. Translating it yields CASSYFRQGRDDEQFF.